What follows is one T cell receptor (beta chain) and its context. Its antigen is unknown. The cohort consisted of fewer than 700 healthy bone marrow donors. At the time of sampling, every cohort member was nominally healthy, though immune exposures that went unrecorded were likely present. The donor tested CMV seronegative, placing the donor among the 352 seronegative members of the cohort. A peripheral blood sample was collected from each donor, and TCR beta sequencing was performed on peripheral blood mononuclear cells. Genomic DNA extraction from the blood cell samples was performed with the Qiagen DNeasy Blood Extraction Kit. The sample is drawn from a study of cytomegalovirus exposure and HLA in healthy donors (dated by TCRdb to 2015 to 2018). Context from the whole study: An earlier analysis of approximately 550 of the donors reported about 250 Gb of sequence data and approximately 110 million unique TCR beta sequences from around 200 million T cells. The study used immunosequencing to profile the T cell repertoires of approximately 650 subjects and linked those repertoires to cytomegalovirus serostatus. The genetic ancestry cluster associated with self-reported Caucasian donors included 70% to 85% of the 350 to 500 genotyped donors. Typing coverage differed by locus: A, B, C, DRB1 and DQB1 were typed in roughly 629-630 donors, DQA1 in roughly 510, DPA1 in around 600, and DPB1 in roughly 450. High-throughput TCR immunosequencing, statistical association of individual TCRs with disease status, and machine learning were combined to predict cytomegalovirus infection status. Donor age, sex, ethnicity and CMV serostatus were collected together with the repertoire data. In addition to the first cohort of around 670 subjects, a separate validation cohort of 120 different subjects was used. In a later genetic analysis, genome-wide SNP genotypes for about three fifths of the roughly 670 donors were used, and that subset was treated as a discovery cohort. All discovery cohort repertoires had been generated on a single sequencing platform. A later analysis re-analyzed previously published TCR beta repertoires from 666 donors and added high-resolution HLA genotyping to study TCR occurrence patterns. The later analysis used no new phenotypic data to find candidate immune exposures, relying instead on TCR beta sequences and their occurrence across donors. Because of strong linkage in the cohort, five DR-DQ haplotypes were treated as single units for association and clustering. Roughly 300 gigabases of sequencing data and tens of millions of unique TCR sequences made up an early release that covered over 550 HLA-typed donors. An earlier analysis of around 540 of the donors applied high-throughput TCR beta sequencing to assess whether each TCR beta V gene segment acted as functional or pseudogenic. HLA typing covered class I and class II loci at four-digit resolution. Among around 400 genotyped donors of the cohort, an average of around 240,000 unique TCR beta nucleotide sequences was sequenced per donor, of which about 18% were non-productive. The aim of the study was to test whether cataloging public T cell receptors could identify signatures of past pathogen exposure. Broader findings and caveats from the paper: Broadly in line with IMGT annotations, most TCR beta V segments showed up in productive rearrangements about 87% or about 30% of the time in an earlier analysis of roughly 590 of the donors. In a later analysis, TCR association rates were found to vary across HLA loci, with the most associated TCRs seen for DRB1 alleles and the fewest for HLA-C alleles. According to a later analysis, most CMV-associated TCR beta chains appeared to be HLA-restricted, and the HLA associations seemed to be driven largely by CMV exposure. The cohort was sequenced for TCR beta chains only, and without alpha or paired-chain data the features that could be detected were limited. Approximately 18 rarely observed V segments, including chromosome 9 orphons, were excluded from the earlier analysis of approximately 500 of the donors because counts were too low. The presence/absence analyses assumed that sequencing depth was roughly uniform across donors, and that assumption may not be true. A cluster of highly shared sequence variants was judged likely to represent a technical artifact of the sequencing pipeline. In a later analysis, HLA-associated TCR beta chains showed more clonal expansion and lower generation probabilities than non-associated chains that were equally common. When HLA alleles, especially DR and DQ, strongly co-occurred, attributing TCR associations to individual alleles was difficult. In a later analysis, several top co-occurrence clusters were reported to appear linked to parvovirus B19, influenza, CMV and Epstein-Barr virus. The authors suggested that the approach could potentially be generalized to other disease states and immunological phenotypes. While some public TCRs were present in many individuals, most TCR sequences turned up only very rarely across donors. In a later analysis, 16,951 TCR beta sequences were associated with specific HLA alleles at a false discovery rate of 0.05. A few of the identified cytomegalovirus-associated TCR beta chains were confirmed in vitro to be specific for cytomegalovirus antigens. Some IMGT-functional V segments, including TRBV6-2 and TRBV6-3, could not be told apart with the 87-base-pair reads, so those segments were excluded. A further reported finding was that TCR beta sequences accurately predicted the HLA-A and HLA-B alleles for most subjects in the first cohort. Immune exposure information for the cohort was limited to CMV serostatus. Correlated functional status among segregating V segments might be attributable to linkage disequilibrium, but an unknown experimental factor could not be ruled out. Because HLA typing was unavailable for some donors at each locus, only the typed subset was used in association tests. The study listed approximately 160 TCR beta chains as associated with cytomegalovirus. Compared with the approximately 670-donor mean, donors in an Asian-associated ancestry cluster had fewer N-insertions in productive TCRs, according to a later genetic analysis. An association between a missense DCLRE1C variant and V-gene and J-gene trimming of TCR beta chains was found in a later genetic analysis and replicated in an independent cohort. The classifier was reported to diagnose cytomegalovirus status with high specificity and sensitivity in both the original and validation cohorts.

The protocol used for the library was the immunoSEQ multiplex PCR assay. For the multiplex PCR, a mixture combining 60 forward primers for TCR Vbeta segments and 13 reverse primers for TCR Jbeta segments was used. A multiplex PCR assay on genomic DNA amplified the CDR3 region of rearranged TCR beta genes. The Illumina HiSeq System was used to sequence the amplified TCR beta libraries as 87-base-pair reads. The study's processing was this. Across the 670 or so repertoires, a later analysis counted some 80 million unique TCR beta chains, some 11 million of which were shared by at least two donors. To remove PCR and sequencing errors, raw reads were error-corrected and collapsed into unique sequences using a nearest-neighbor algorithm that merged closely related sequences. Alignment of CDR3 sequences to IMGT reference sequences was used to assign V, D and J gene segments. Each retained sequence needed at least a six-nucleotide match to both a V gene segment and a J gene segment. A rearrangement was called productive if the CDR3 had no stop codons and remained in frame with V and J, and every other rearrangement was called non-productive. CDR3 was defined according to IMGT convention as the region running from the second conserved V-encoded cysteine to the conserved J-encoded phenylalanine. Sequences without an unambiguous match to a single V gene segment were excluded from the earlier analysis of approximately 560 of the donors. An earlier analysis of about 600 of the donors called V segments functional above 56.7% productive rearrangements and segregating when the between-donor standard deviation exceeded 5%. A statistical classification framework was developed to diagnose cytomegalovirus status using the catalog of TCR beta chain sequences. A later analysis assigned V and J genes by comparing TCR nucleotide sequences with IMGT/GENE-DB human TR gene sequences. The TCRdist pipeline was used in a later analysis to assign CDR3 sequences and most-parsimonious VDJ recombination scenarios. In a later analysis, each TCR beta chain was defined by its CDR3 amino acid sequence together with its V-gene family, and reads without a unique V-gene family were excluded. A later analysis removed several hundred highly shared, low-generation-probability nucleotide sequences to deal with suspected cross-contamination and a sequencing artifact. A later analysis calculated a clonal expansion index for each public chain from normalized within-repertoire ranks of inferred template counts. Generation probabilities in a later analysis came from a VDJ recombination model fitted to out-of-frame rearrangements, and those results were checked against IGoR. In a later analysis, TCR-TCR, TCR-HLA and TCR-CMV co-occurrence was scored with hypergeometric tests, and a repertoire-size bias correction was applied to TCR pairs. A later analysis estimated false discovery rates by permuting HLA or CMV assignments 20 times. In a later analysis, co-occurring TCRs were grouped using DBSCAN, with TCRdist sequence similarity added in when clustering inside HLA-allele-positive subsets. Co-occurrence clustering excluded repertoires with fewer than 30,000 or more than 120,000 public chains, plus five with anomalous nucleotide sharing. Entries here come from immuneACCESS through TCRdb and include only in-frame sequences with V and J called. Some clones fail to appear in such tables; in the studies checked, an unresolved V gene covers under half of the shortfall, and the cause of the remainder is unknown. V, J and clone size reflect that table, while D and trimming were determined from the DNA. This sample's table contains approximately 190,000 clones. Together, the top ten hold 0.74% of the sample.

V lost 4 bases and J lost 0 bases, and the count of bases not matched to a germline gene is 10. Spanning cysteine to phenylalanine, the CDR3 consists of 18 amino acids. CDR3 DNA only is kept here, 54 bases in frame from base 1. The germline V gene yields SGHTA for CDR1 and FQGNSA for CDR2. The chain uses TRBV7-2 and TRBJ2-7; TRBD1 aligns with 12 central bases. The receptor was derived from a boy aged 10-17 years in good health and CMV-seronegative. The source material was PBMCs. The CDR3 protein is CASSSGQGAWKSSYEQYF. In nucleotide form, the sequence is TGTGCCAGCAGCTCGGGACAGGGGGCCTGGAAGAGCTCCTACGAGCAGTACTTC.